This passage covers 26 T cell receptor beta chains from one sample sequenced in a study of breast tumors, draining lymph nodes, adjacent tissues. TCRdb called the multiplex PCR reads again in MiXCR, with one record for every CDR3 protein. The top ten hold roughly 1.5% of the sample, which has about 230,000 distinct CDR3 sequences, approximately 31% seen once. Samples came from axillary lymph nodes draining the breast cancer. The sequencing input was axillary lymph node tissue. The origin of the receptors is a female donor with breast cancer. Some clones in this sample may be carry-over from other donors' samples.

To note about this clonotype: Mismatch with germline at one junction end may stem from a read error. The V call is TRBV14, the J call TRBJ2-1; 12 bases are shared with TRBD2. In germline, CDR1 is SGHDN, CDR2 FVKESK. The length of the CDR3 is 15 residues. The CDR3 DNA sequence: TGTGCCAGCGGCCAGGGGACTAGCGGGTACAATGAGCAGTTCTTC. Translating gives CASGQGTSGYNEQFF.

Remarks on this clonotype: A single base separates this from a much larger clone, so it may be a read error. V usage is TRBV3-1 and J usage is TRBJ2-5; unclear D gene. Germline values: CDR1 LGHDT, CDR2 YNNKEL (reference sequence). The CDR3 runs to 14 residues. CDR3 amino acids: CASSQSGPEEAQYF. The CDR3 nucleotides read TGTGCCAGCAGCCAATCTGGACCAGAAGAGGCCCAGTACTTC.

Comment on this clonotype: This could be a read error, since a much larger clone is one nucleotide away. The chain uses TRBV6-1 and TRBJ2-7; TRBD2 matches at 7 bases. Germline V gene data show CDR1 as MNHNS and CDR2 as SASEGT. J lost 0 bases, V lost 5 bases, and 7 bases had no gene match. CDR3 size: 15 residues. The CDR3 sequence is CASSPSGVSSYEQYF. In DNA form, the CDR3 reads TGTGCCAGCAGTCCCAGCGGGGTCAGCTCCTACGAGCAGTACTTC.

The chain links TRBV18 to TRBJ2-5; D is perhaps TRBD2 (6 bases). The germline gives CDR1 KGHSH, CDR2 LQKENI. This CDR3 has 15 residues. V lost 1 base and J lost 7, with 16 bases in between. CDR3 sequence (DNA): TGTGCCAGCTCACCACGGAGGACTAACGGAGGGACCCAGTACTTC. Amino acids: CASSPRRTNGGTQYF.

This clonotype was recorded many times. The chain uses TRBV11-2 and TRBJ2-1, with 9 bases matching TRBD2. The V gene's germline CDR1 is SGHAT and CDR2 FQNNGV. V was pared by 1 base and J by 7 bases, with 5 bases of the junction left unmatched. The CDR3 runs 15 residues. The CDR3 loop is CASSLVSSGINEQFF. In DNA, the CDR3 is TGTGCCAGCAGCTTAGTATCTAGCGGGATAAATGAGCAGTTCTTC.

In the case of this clonotype: This may stem from a read error, because a much larger clone lies one nucleotide away. The chain recombines TRBV7-9 with TRBJ2-1; 7 nucleotides agree with TRBD2. CDR1 is SEHNR, CDR2 FQNEAQ, per germline (reference sequence). The CDR3 has 15 residues. CDR3 sequence (DNA): TGTGCCAGCAGCTTAGCGAGCGGGAAGTGGAATGAGCAGCTCTTC. Residues: CASSLASGKWNEQLF. Based on the CDR3 plus reference TRBV7-9 and TRBJ2-1, the full variable domain is DTGVSQNPRHKITKRGQNVTFRCDPISEHNRLYWYRQTLGQGPEFLTYFQNEAQLEKSRLLSDRFSAERPKGSFSTLEIQRTEQGDSAMYLCASSLASGKWNEQLFGPGTRLTVL.

This clonotype was seen ten or more times. This chain uses TRBV18 with TRBJ2-7; D is tentatively TRBD1 or TRBD2 (5 bases each). V was trimmed by 2 bases and J by 6 bases, leaving 11 bases between them. From germline, CDR1 is KGHSH and CDR2 LQKENI. CDR3 length equals 13 residues. This CDR3 reads CASSPGAGGEQYF. CDR3 bases: TGTGCCAGCTCACCAGGGGCGGGCGGCGAGCAGTACTTC.

The rearrangement joins TRBV20-1 to TRBJ2-4, with 8 positions matching TRBD1. The CDR3 is 14 residues long. The V and J ends lost 6 bases and 13 bases, in that order; junction bases with no gene match: 17. Germline V CDR1 and CDR2: DFQATT, SNEGSKA (reference sequence). CDR3 sequence (DNA): TGCAGTGCACTACAGGGGGGTTTCGGTGGGTCCCAGTACTTC. As protein: CSALQGGFGGSQYF.

The V gene is TRBV13, the J gene TRBJ2-5; 7 positions agree with TRBD1. The germline CDR1 and CDR2 sequences are PRHDT and FYEKMQ (reference sequence). The CDR3 is 13 amino acids. With 7 bases clipped from V and 7 bases from J, the junction kept 9 bases outside the gene matches. The CDR3 here is CASNFRGLGTQYF. CDR3 sequence (DNA): TGTGCCAGCAATTTTAGGGGGCTGGGGACCCAGTACTTC.

The chain employs TRBV29-1 and TRBJ2-6; D is unresolved. Germline values: CDR1 SQVTM, CDR2 ANQGSEA. The V gene lost 4 bases and the J gene lost 0 bases, with 7 bases spanning the gap. This CDR3 comprises 14 residues. CDR3 sequence reads: CSVVSSSGANVLTF. DNA of the CDR3: TGCAGCGTTGTATCAAGCTCTGGGGCCAACGTCCTGACTTTC.

This clonotype was found many times. The gene calls are TRBV7-3 and TRBJ2-1; tentatively, D is TRBD1 or TRBD2 (5 bases each). The CDR3 has 12 amino acids. Between the trimmed V and J ends, which lost 5 bases and 8 bases, there was a span of 10 bases. The germline gives CDR1 SGHTA, CDR2 FQGTGA. The CDR3 region has the DNA TGTGCCAGCAGCCCGGGGACGTATGAGCAGTTCTTC. Amino acid sequence: CASSPGTYEQFF.

This clonotype was seen at least ten times. The J gene is TRBJ2-3, the V gene TRBV5-1; TRBD1 agrees at 9 bases. Per the germline V gene, CDR1 is SGHRS and CDR2 is YFSETQ. V trimming: 0 bases; J trimming: 8 bases; junction bases outside the gene matches: 10. The CDR3 has 16 amino acids. The CDR3 DNA is TGCGCCAGCAGCTTGGACAGGGGGCAAGGATTCGGTACGCAGTATTTT. Translating it yields CASSLDRGQGFGTQYF.

This clonotype was recorded many times. The chain joins TRBV20-1 to TRBJ2-3; 15 bases fit TRBD2. V lost 6 bases and J lost 0; bases outside the gene matches: 10. The CDR3 runs 18 residues. CDR1 and CDR2 (germline): DFQATT, SNEGSKA (reference sequence). DNA of the CDR3: TGCAGTGCGCTCGGACTAGCGGGAGGGGAAGGCAGCACAGATACGCAGTATTTT. Its translation is CSALGLAGGEGSTDTQYF.

The V gene is TRBV5-1, the J gene TRBJ1-2, with 11 bases matching TRBD1. There are 14 residues in the CDR3. V shed 4 bases and J 12 bases; nucleotides not matched to a gene: 11. In germline, CDR1 is SGHRS, CDR2 YFSETQ. CDR3 DNA sequence: TGCGCCAGCAGCAAGGACAGGGGGCTTTCGGGAAACACCTTC. Its protein product is CASSKDRGLSGNTF.

This clonotype was recorded many times. The V call is TRBV6-6, the J call TRBJ2-7, with D perhaps TRBD1 (5 bases). V was trimmed by 2 bases and J by 4 bases, leaving 9 bases between them. This CDR3 spans 13 amino acids. Looked up from germline, CDR1 is MNHNY and CDR2 is SVGAGI (reference sequence). The CDR3, as DNA: TGTGCCAGCAGTTACGGACACTCATACGAGCAGTACTTC. This codes for CASSYGHSYEQYF.

J is TRBJ2-5 and V is TRBV19; D not certain. The CDR3 is 13 residues long. V gave up 7 bases and J gave up 9 bases, with 18 bases separating them. Germline V gene lookup returns CDR1 LNHDA and CDR2 SQIVND (reference sequence). In nucleotides, the CDR3 is TGTGCCAGTAATGAAGGGATAACTGTGGCCCAGTACTTC. Residues: CASNEGITVAQYF.

This clonotype was counted ten times or more. The J gene is TRBJ2-2, the V gene TRBV7-9; tentative D call: TRBD2 (6 bases). The CDR3 is 14 residues long. CDR1 and CDR2 (germline): SEHNR, FQNEAQ (reference sequence). The CDR3 coding sequence is TGTGGCATTCTCCAGGCGGGGCCCACCGGGGAGCTGTTTTTT. It codes for CGILQAGPTGELFF.

The chain has TRBV11-2 and TRBJ1-3, with a weak D call TRBD1 (5 bases). V shed 5 bases and J shed 5 bases, with 13 bases lying between them. CDR3 length: 14 residues. Germline assignment: CDR1 SGHAT and CDR2 FQNNGV. This CDR3 is CASSLGEGRNTIYF. CDR3 bases: TGTGCCAGCAGCCTAGGGGAGGGGAGAAACACCATATATTTT.

This clonotype was counted many times. The chain joins TRBV6-5 to TRBJ1-2; TRBD1 is a possible D gene (5 bases). CDR1 is MNHEY and CDR2 is SVGAGI in the germline V gene. The CDR3 sequence is 14 residues long. The V end lost 0 bases, the J end lost 5 bases, and 10 bases lay between the germline ends. The CDR3 sequence is CASSYSGTAYGYTF. The CDR3 nucleotides are TGTGCCAGCAGTTACTCCGGGACGGCTTATGGCTACACCTTC.

This clonotype has at least ten counts. This chain links TRBV24-1 with TRBJ1-5; no clear D. The V end lost 7 bases, the J end lost 0 bases, and 9 bases lay between the germline ends. This CDR3 has 14 amino acids. The germline V gene has CDR1 KGHDR and CDR2 SFDVKD. DNA of the CDR3: TGTGCCACCAGACCGACGGGTAGCAATCAGCCCCAGCATTTT. Protein: CATRPTGSNQPQHF.

This clonotype was recorded many times. The chain is built from TRBV19 and TRBJ2-3; D is ambiguous. V lost 1 base to trimming and J lost 2 bases, with 7 bases between them. The germline CDR1 and CDR2 sequences are LNHDA and SQIVND (reference sequence). The CDR3 extends over 14 amino acids. The CDR3 DNA follows: TGTGCCAGTAGTATAGGAAGATTCACAGATACGCAGTATTTT. This gives the protein CASSIGRFTDTQYF.

The chain couples TRBV7-9 to TRBJ1-4; possibly TRBD1 for D (6 bases). CDR3 length: 16 residues. Germline assignment: CDR1 SEHNR and CDR2 FQNEAQ (reference sequence). The V gene lost 5 bases and the J gene lost 4 bases, with 17 bases spanning the gap. The CDR3 region is CASSRPGQSVNEKLFF. The CDR3 coding sequence is TGTGCCAGCAGCCGACCCGGACAGTCGGTTAATGAAAAACTGTTTTTT.

The chain joins TRBV2 to TRBJ2-3, with 12 bases identical to TRBD2. J gave up 7 bases and V 3 bases, and 14 bases lay outside the gene matches. Germline V CDR1 and CDR2: SNHLY, FYNNEI. The CDR3 totals 18 residues. The CDR3 region has the DNA TGTGCCAGCAGTGACGTCTGGACTAGCGGGATTATGGCACATACGCAGTATTTT. Encoded protein: CASSDVWTSGIMAHTQYF. Together with reference TRBV2 and TRBJ2-3, the CDR3 gives the full variable domain: EPEVTQTPSHQVTQMGQEVILRCVPISNHLYFYWYRQILGQKVEFLVSFYNNEISEKSEIFDDQFSVERPDGSNFTLKIRSTKLEDSAMYFCASSDVWTSGIMAHTQYFGPGTRLTVL.

This clonotype was detected only a few times. Possible read error: a much larger clone is one base away. Likely a read error: the CDR3 ends without its conserved phenylalanine or tryptophan. The V gene is TRBV30, the J gene TRBJ1-2; unclear D gene. This CDR3 is built from 13 residues. With 2 bases removed from V and 6 bases from J, the gap between germline ends came to 13 bases. In germline, CDR1 is GTSNPN, CDR2 SVGIG (reference sequence). The CDR3 bases are TGTGCCTGGAGTAACTCAGACCGTAATGGCTACACCTAC. This encodes CAWSNSDRNGYTY.

This clonotype was seen repeatedly, ten times or more. The chain is built from TRBV6-6 and TRBJ2-3; 7 nucleotides line up with TRBD2. The trim removed 7 bases at V and 2 bases at J, leaving 6 bases unmatched. Germline CDR1 reads MNHNY; CDR2 reads SVGAGI (reference sequence). The CDR3 runs to 14 residues. CDR3: CASTNLADTDTQYF. In DNA form, the CDR3 reads TGTGCCAGCACGAATCTAGCGGACACAGATACGCAGTATTTT.

Note on this clonotype: This CDR3 fails to terminate in the conserved phenylalanine or tryptophan, so it likely reflects a read error. The gene calls are TRBV7-2 and TRBJ2-1; D not resolved. The CDR3 length is 16 residues. V was shortened by 2 bases and J by 1 base, with 12 bases between the two germline ends. Per the germline V gene, CDR1 is SGHTA and CDR2 is FQGNSA. CDR3 sequence (DNA): TGTGCCAGCAGCTTACAGTGGACCAAATCCTACAATGAGCAGTTCCTC. This codes for CASSLQWTKSYNEQFL.